This T cell receptor beta chain is from a study of CD8+ T cells in alopecia areata. Study-wide results and caveats: Lesional scalp, especially alopecia totalis/universalis, showed higher clonality than normal scalp. Sequencing of scalp tissue also captures the resident alphabeta T cells of normal skin.

Once RNA had been extracted, it was reverse transcribed into cDNA to act as the sequencing template. Libraries were prepared by immunoSEQ multiplex PCR; TCRdb keeps only in-frame clonotypes and omits some of them. The data hold approximately 99,000 clones, with 45% to 60% observed a single time. Germline lookup yields CDR1 WSHSY and CDR2 SAAADI. Trimming at V came to 8 bases and at J to 2 bases, leaving 11 bases not matched to a gene. This CDR3 has 15 residues. Specimens obtained from alopecia areata patients comprised lesional scalp punch biopsies and peripheral blood. For this clone: Its antigen is as yet unknown.

Sequencing was carried out using NKG2D-low CD8+ T cells sorted from blood. The clonotype comes from a human donor with alopecia areata. The chain recombines TRBV10-2 with TRBJ2-5, with TRBD2 matching over 7 bases. CDR3 bases: TGCGCCAGCGGAACGGGGGGTGGCGTACAAGAGACCCAGTACTTC. It translates to CASGTGGGVQETQYF.